This note documents a single TCR beta chain sequence. The target antigen is unknown. The CDR3 spans 15 residues. Germline V gene lookup returns CDR1 LGHNA and CDR2 YNFKEQ. V gave up 0 bases and J gave up 1 base, with 9 bases separating them. These data come from a study of cytomegalovirus exposure and HLA in healthy donors. The overall study: One earlier analysis, a look at roughly 180 million T cells, found some 100 million unique TCR beta sequences. HLA-typed donors contributed some 77 million unique TCRs, which were held in an early data release. Findings and caveats of the study: In an earlier analysis, about 87% or about 30%: the productive usage of most TCR beta V segments.

PCR amplification relied on 60 Vbeta primers (plus 13 Jbeta primers). TCRdb keeps only in-frame clones here, not all; method: immunoSEQ multiplex PCR. The sample consists of roughly 160,000 clones, roughly 80% of them appearing once. The sequence derives from a middle-aged man in good health and CMV-seronegative. The sample consisted of PBMCs. This chain connects TRBV4-2 to TRBJ1-1; possible D gene TRBD1, 5 bases. The DNA for the CDR3 is TGTGCCAGCAGCCAAGATCAGGGTGGGAACACTGAAGCTTTCTTT. Its protein product is CASSQDQGGNTEAFF.